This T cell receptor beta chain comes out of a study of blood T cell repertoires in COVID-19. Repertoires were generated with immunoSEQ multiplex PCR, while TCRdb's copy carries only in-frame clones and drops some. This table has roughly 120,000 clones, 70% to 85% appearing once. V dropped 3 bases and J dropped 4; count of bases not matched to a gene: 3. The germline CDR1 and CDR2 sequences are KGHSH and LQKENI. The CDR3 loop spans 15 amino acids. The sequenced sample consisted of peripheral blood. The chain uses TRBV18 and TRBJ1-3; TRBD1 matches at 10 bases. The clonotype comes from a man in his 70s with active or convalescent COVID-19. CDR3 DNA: TGTGCCAGCTCACCGTGGGACAGGGGAGGAAACACCATATATTTT. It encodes CASSPWDRGGNTIYF.